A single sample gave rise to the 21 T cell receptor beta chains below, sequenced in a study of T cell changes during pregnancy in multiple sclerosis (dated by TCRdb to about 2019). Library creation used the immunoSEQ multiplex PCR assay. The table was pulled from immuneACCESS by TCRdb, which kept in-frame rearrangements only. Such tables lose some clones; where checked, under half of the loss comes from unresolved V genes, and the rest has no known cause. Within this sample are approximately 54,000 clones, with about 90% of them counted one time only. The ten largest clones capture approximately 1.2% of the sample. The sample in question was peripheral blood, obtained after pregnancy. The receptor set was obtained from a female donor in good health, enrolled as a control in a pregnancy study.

This CDR3 reads CASKTRGNTEAFF. In nucleotides, the CDR3 is TGTGCCAGCAAGACACGTGGGAACACTGAAGCTTTCTTT. J is TRBJ1-1 and V is TRBV27; D remains ambiguous. V lost 7 bases and J 1 base, leaving 10 bases between the germline ends. This CDR3 region has 13 residues. Looked up from germline, CDR1 is MNHEY and CDR2 is SMNVEV (reference sequence).

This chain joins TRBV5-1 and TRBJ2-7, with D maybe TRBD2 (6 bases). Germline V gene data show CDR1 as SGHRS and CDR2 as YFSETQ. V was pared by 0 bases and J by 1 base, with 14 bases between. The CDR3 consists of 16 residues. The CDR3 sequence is CASSLALGEDSYEQYF. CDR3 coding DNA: TGCGCCAGCAGCTTGGCCCTTGGGGAGGATTCCTACGAGCAGTACTTC.

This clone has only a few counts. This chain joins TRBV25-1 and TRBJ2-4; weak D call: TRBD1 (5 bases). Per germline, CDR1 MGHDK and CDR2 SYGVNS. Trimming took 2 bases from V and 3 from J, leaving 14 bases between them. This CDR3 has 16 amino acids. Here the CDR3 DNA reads TGTGCCAGCAGTGAAACAAGGGGTGACGGCAAAAACATTCAGTACTTC. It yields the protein CASSETRGDGKNIQYF. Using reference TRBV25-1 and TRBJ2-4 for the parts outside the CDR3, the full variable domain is EADIYQTPRYLVIGTGKKITLECSQTMGHDKMYWYQQDPGMELHLIHYSYGVNSTEKGDLSSESTVSRIRTEHFPLTLESARPSHTSQYLCASSETRGDGKNIQYFGAGTRLSVL.

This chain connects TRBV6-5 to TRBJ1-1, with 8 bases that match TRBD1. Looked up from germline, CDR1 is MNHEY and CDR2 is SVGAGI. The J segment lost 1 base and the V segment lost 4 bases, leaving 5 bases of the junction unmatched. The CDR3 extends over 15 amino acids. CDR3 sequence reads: CASSSDRAENTEAFF. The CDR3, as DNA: TGTGCCAGCAGTTCGGACAGGGCAGAGAACACTGAAGCTTTCTTT.

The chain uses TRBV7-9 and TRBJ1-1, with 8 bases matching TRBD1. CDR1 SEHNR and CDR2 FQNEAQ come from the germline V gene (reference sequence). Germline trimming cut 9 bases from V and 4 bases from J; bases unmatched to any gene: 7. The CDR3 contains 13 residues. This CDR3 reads CASRETGATEAFF. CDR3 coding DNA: TGTGCCAGTCGAGAGACAGGGGCCACTGAAGCTTTCTTT.

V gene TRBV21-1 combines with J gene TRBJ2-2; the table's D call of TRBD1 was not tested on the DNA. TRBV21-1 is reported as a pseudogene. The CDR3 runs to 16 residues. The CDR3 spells CASSKERQGDTGELFF. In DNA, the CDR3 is TGTGCCAGCAGCAAAGAGAGACAGGGGGACACCGGGGAGCTGTTTTTT.

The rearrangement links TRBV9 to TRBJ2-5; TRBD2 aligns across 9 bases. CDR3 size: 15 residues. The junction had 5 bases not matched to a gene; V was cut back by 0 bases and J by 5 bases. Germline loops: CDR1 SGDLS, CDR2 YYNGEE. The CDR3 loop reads CASSVVGSGSETQYF. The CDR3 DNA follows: TGTGCCAGCAGCGTAGTCGGTAGCGGGAGTGAGACCCAGTACTTC.

CDR3 sequence reads: CASSQYMDRTSPLHF. The CDR3 coding sequence is TGCGCCAGCAGCCAATATATGGACAGGACTTCACCCCTCCACTTT. The genes are TRBV4-3 and TRBJ1-6; 7 bases match TRBD1. The CDR3 contains 15 residues. The germline V gene has CDR1 LGHNA and CDR2 YSLEER. Trimming cost V 2 bases and J 9 bases; bases outside gene matches: 7.

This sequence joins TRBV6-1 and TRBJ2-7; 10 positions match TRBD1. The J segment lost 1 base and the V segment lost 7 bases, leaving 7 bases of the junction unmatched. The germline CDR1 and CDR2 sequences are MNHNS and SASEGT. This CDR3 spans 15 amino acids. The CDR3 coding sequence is TGTGCCAGCACGACAGGGGGCGCCGGGTCCTACGAGCAGTACTTC. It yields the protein CASTTGGAGSYEQYF.

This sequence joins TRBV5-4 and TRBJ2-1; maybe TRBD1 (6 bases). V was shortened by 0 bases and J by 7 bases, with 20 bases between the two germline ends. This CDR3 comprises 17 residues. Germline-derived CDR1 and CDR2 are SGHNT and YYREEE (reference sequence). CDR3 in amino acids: CASSLGMQGPRVNEQFF. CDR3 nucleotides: TGTGCCAGCAGCTTGGGGATGCAGGGGCCGAGGGTGAATGAGCAGTTCTTC.

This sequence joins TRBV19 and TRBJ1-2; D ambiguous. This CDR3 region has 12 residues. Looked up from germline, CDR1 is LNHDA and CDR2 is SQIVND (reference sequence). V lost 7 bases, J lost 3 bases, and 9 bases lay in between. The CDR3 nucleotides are TGTGCCAGTACCTTCCGCGACTATGGCTACACCTTC. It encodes CASTFRDYGYTF.

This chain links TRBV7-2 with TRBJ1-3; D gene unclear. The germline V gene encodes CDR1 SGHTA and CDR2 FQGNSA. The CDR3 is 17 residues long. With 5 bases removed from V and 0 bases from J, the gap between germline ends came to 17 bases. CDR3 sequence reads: CASSPRAAGSSGNTIYF. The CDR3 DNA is TGTGCCAGCAGCCCCCGGGCCGCGGGCAGCTCTGGAAACACCATATATTTT.

The CDR3 protein is CASGIGTIEGEAFF. The CDR3 DNA reads TGTGCTAGTGGCATCGGGACAATTGAGGGCGAAGCTTTCTTT. The chain links TRBV12-5 to TRBJ1-1, with D possibly matching TRBD1 (6 bases). CDR1 is LGHNT, CDR2 FRNRAP, per germline. This CDR3 is 14 amino acids long. Deletions cut 6 bases from V and 8 bases from J, with 19 bases between.

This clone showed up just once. The CDR3 region is CASSIGGGTYNEQFF. The CDR3 bases are TGTGCCAGTAGTATAGGCGGGGGGACATACAATGAGCAGTTCTTC. This sequence joins TRBV19 and TRBJ2-1, with 8 bases identical to TRBD2. CDR1 LNHDA and CDR2 SQIVND come from the germline V gene (reference sequence). The CDR3 spans 15 residues. Trimming at V came to 1 base and at J to 4 bases, leaving 3 bases not matched to a gene. Supplemented by reference TRBV19 and TRBJ2-1, the full variable domain reads DGGITQSPKYLFRKEGQNVTLSCEQNLNHDAMYWYRQDPGQGLRLIYYSQIVNDFQKGDIAEGYSVSREKKESFPLTVTSAQKNPTAFYLCASSIGGGTYNEQFFGPGTRLTVL.

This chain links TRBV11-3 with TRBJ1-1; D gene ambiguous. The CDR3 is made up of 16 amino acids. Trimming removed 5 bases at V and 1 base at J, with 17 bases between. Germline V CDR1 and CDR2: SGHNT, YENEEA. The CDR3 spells CASSQGETRGNTEAFF. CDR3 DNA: TGTGCCAGCAGCCAAGGCGAGACGAGAGGGAACACTGAAGCTTTCTTT. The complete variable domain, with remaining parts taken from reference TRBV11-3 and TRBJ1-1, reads EAGVVQSPRYKIIEKKQPVAFWCNPISGHNTLYWYLQNLGQGPELLIRYENEEAVDDSQLPKDRFSAERLKGVDSTLKIQPAELGDSAVYLCASSQGETRGNTEAFFGQGTRLTVV.

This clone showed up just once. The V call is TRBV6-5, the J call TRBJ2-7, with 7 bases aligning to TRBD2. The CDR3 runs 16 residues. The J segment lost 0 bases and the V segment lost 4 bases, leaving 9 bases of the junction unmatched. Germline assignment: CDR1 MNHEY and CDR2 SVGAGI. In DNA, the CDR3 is TGTGCCAGCAGTTCATCGCCTAGCGGCAGCTCCTACGAGCAGTACTTC. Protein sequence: CASSSSPSGSSYEQYF.

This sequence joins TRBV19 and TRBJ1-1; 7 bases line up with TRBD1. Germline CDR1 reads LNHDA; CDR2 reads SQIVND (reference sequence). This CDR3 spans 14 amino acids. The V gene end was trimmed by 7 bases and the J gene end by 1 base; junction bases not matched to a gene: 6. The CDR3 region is CASTPSGGNTEAFF. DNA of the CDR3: TGTGCCAGTACCCCATCAGGGGGGAACACTGAAGCTTTCTTT.

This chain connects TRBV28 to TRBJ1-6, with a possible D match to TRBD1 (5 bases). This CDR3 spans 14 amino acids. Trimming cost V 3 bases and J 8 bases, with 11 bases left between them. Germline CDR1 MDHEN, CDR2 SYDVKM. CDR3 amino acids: CASSFGGNYSPLHF. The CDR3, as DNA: TGTGCCAGCAGTTTTGGGGGGAATTATTCACCCCTCCACTTT.

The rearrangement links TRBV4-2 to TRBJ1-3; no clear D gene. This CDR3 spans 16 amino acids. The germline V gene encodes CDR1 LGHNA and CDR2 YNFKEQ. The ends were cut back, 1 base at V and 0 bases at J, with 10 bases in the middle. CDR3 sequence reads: CASSQAPGNSGNTIYF. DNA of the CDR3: TGTGCCAGCAGCCAAGCTCCGGGAAACTCTGGAAACACCATATATTTT.

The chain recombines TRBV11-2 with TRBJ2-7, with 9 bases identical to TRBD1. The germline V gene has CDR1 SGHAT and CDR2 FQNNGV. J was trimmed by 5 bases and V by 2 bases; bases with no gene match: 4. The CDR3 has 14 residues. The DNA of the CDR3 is TGTGCCAGCAGCTTAAGGCGGACAGGGGACGAGCAGTACTTC. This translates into CASSLRRTGDEQYF.

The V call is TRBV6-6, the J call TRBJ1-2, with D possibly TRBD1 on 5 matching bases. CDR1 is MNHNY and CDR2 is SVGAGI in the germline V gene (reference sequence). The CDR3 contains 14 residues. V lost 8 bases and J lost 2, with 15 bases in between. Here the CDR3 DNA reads TGTGCCAGCTTCCGGCAGGGTCAGAACTATGGCTACACCTTC. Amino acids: CASFRQGQNYGYTF.